A selection of T cell receptor beta chains follows, all from one sample in a study of CD8 T cells in ankylosing spondylitis. TCRdb re-called the 5' RACE reads through MiXCR, storing one row per CDR3 protein. The profile covers approximately 350,000 distinct CDR3 sequences, with 20% to 25% appearing a single time and 13% taken by the ten largest. Input material: blood, either unsorted or a sorted T cell fraction (not recorded which). The origin of the receptors is a male donor with ankylosing spondylitis or in good health (not recorded which). Each CDR3 is given with its conserved first and last residue. D genes are given only for firm matches. Not all rows give a size; the values are once, few, many and, for expanded clones, a class.

CDR3 DNA	CDR3 protein	V gene	J gene	clone size	D gene
TGTGCCAGCAGCGCCGGGAGCGGGAGCAATCAGCCCCAGCATTTT	CASSAGSGSNQPQHF	TRBV9	TRBJ1-5	.	.
TGTGCCAGCAGCTCCGAGACAGGGATCACAGATACGCAGTATTTT	CASSSETGITDTQYF	TRBV7-2	TRBJ2-3	.	TRBD1
TGTGCCAGCAGCCAACCCGACTATGAGGAGACCCAGTACTTC	CASSQPDYEETQYF	TRBV11-2	TRBJ2-5	.	.
TGTGCCAGTCATCCCCCTGGGGTAGGACTTTACAATGAGCAGTTCTTC	CASHPPGVGLYNEQFF	TRBV25-1	TRBJ2-1	.	.
TGTGCCAGCACCCTTGCCAGACTAGCGGGGGGCACAGATACGCAGTATTTT	CASTLARLAGGTDTQYF	TRBV12-3/TRBV12-4	TRBJ2-3	few	TRBD2
TGTGCCAGCAGTCAACGCATGAACACTGAAGCTTTCTTT	CASSQRMNTEAFF	TRBV28	TRBJ1-1	.	.
TGTGCCAGCAGCTCCGGGCCAGATTATTCCTACGAGCAGTACTTC	CASSSGPDYSYEQYF	TRBV5-6	TRBJ2-7	few	.
TGTGCCAGCAGCAATACAATGACGTACGAGCAGTACTTC	CASSNTMTYEQYF	TRBV7-8	TRBJ2-7	.	.
TGTGCCACCAGTGATTTGCGGACAGGGGGCCGGGAGACCCAGTACTTC	CATSDLRTGGRETQYF	TRBV24-1	TRBJ2-5	few	TRBD1
TGTGCCAGCACCATCGGCCTGGGGACAGGGGGCTTGGAGACCCAGTACTTC	CASTIGLGTGGLETQYF	TRBV12-3/TRBV12-4	TRBJ2-5	.	TRBD1
TGTGCCACCAGCAGAACGGGGGGCTCCTACAATGAGCAGTTCTTC	CATSRTGGSYNEQFF	TRBV15	TRBJ2-1	few	TRBD2
TGCAGCGGGAATAGGCCAGATACGCAGTATTTT	CSGNRPDTQYF	TRBV29-1	TRBJ2-3	.	.
TGTGCCAGCAGTTCACGGACAGGGCCAGTTTTCCAAGAGACCCAGTACTTC	CASSSRTGPVFQETQYF	TRBV25-1	TRBJ2-5	.	TRBD1
TGTGCCAGCAGTTTGGGGGACAGGGTCTACGAGCAGTACTTC	CASSLGDRVYEQYF	TRBV6-2/TRBV6-3	TRBJ2-7	.	TRBD1
TGTGCCAGCAGTGAAGCCCTACAGGGGGAAGAGACCCAGTACTTC	CASSEALQGEETQYF	TRBV6-1	TRBJ2-5	few	TRBD1
TGTGCCAGCAGTTCAAAATGGGGTTCGATGGAGACCCAGTACTTC	CASSSKWGSMETQYF	TRBV25-1	TRBJ2-5	few	.
TGTGACTGGGGGACAGGTTACAATGAGCAGTTCTTC	CDWGTGYNEQFF	TRBV30	TRBJ2-1	.	TRBD1
TGCGCCAGCAGCTCCGGACGCTTGGGGTTCTTC	CASSSGRLGFF	TRBV4-1	TRBJ2-1	.	.
TGTGCCAGCAGCTTAGTTGGCGGGGGGGCCACCGGGGAGCTGTTTTTT	CASSLVGGGATGELFF	TRBV7-3	TRBJ2-2	.	TRBD2
TGTGCCAGCAGCGCCGGACAGGGGGCAAACGAGCAGTACTTC	CASSAGQGANEQYF	TRBV7-9	TRBJ2-7	.	TRBD1
TGTGCCATCAGTGAGAGGACAGGGACAGCCTACGAGCAGTACTTC	CAISERTGTAYEQYF	TRBV10-3	TRBJ2-7	many	TRBD1
TGTGCCAGCAGCCCCGGTGCTATCTCCGAGCAGTACTTC	CASSPGAISEQYF	TRBV6-1	TRBJ2-7	few	.
TGTGCCAGCAGCGAGCAGGGGGGCAGGGGCAATGAGCAGTTCTTC	CASSEQGGRGNEQFF	TRBV11-2	TRBJ2-1	.	.
TGCGCCAGCAGCTCCCGGCCCAACGAACAGGGAAACTACGAGCAGTACTTC	CASSSRPNEQGNYEQYF	TRBV5-1	TRBJ2-7	few	.
TGCGCCAGCAGCCAAGGGACAGGCCCCTCCTACAATGAGCAGTTCTTC	CASSQGTGPSYNEQFF	TRBV4-1	TRBJ2-1	.	TRBD1
TGCGCCACAGATATAACAGGGGTCCCTCAGCCCCAGCATTTT	CATDITGVPQPQHF	TRBV10-1	TRBJ1-5	few	TRBD1
TGCAGCGTTAACGGAAGGGAAATTGAAGCTTTCTTT	CSVNGREIEAFF	TRBV29-1	TRBJ1-1	.	.
TGTGCCAGCAGCCACCATTGGCTCCCGGACAGGGATACCCCCAATGAGCAGTTCTTC	CASSHHWLPDRDTPNEQFF	TRBV11-1	TRBJ2-1	few	TRBD1
TGTGCCAGCAGTTTCGGCACTGAAGCTTTCTTT	CASSFGTEAFF	TRBV12-3/TRBV12-4	TRBJ1-1	many	.
TGCGCCAGCAGTGAGATGGGGAACACTGAAGCTTTCTTT	CASSEMGNTEAFF	TRBV10-1	TRBJ1-1	many	.
TGCGCCAGCAGCATAACCGGGACAGGGGCAGATACGCAGTATTTT	CASSITGTGADTQYF	TRBV5-1	TRBJ2-3	.	TRBD1
TGTGCCAGCAGTCCGGGACGGGTGACCGGGGAGCTGTTTTTT	CASSPGRVTGELFF	TRBV6-4	TRBJ2-2	few	.
TGCAGTGCTAGAGATTTGGACAGAACCTACGAGCAGTACTTC	CSARDLDRTYEQYF	TRBV20-1	TRBJ2-7	many	.
TGTGCCAGTAGTATCGGCAGCTACCACACCGGGGAGCTGTTTTTT	CASSIGSYHTGELFF	TRBV19	TRBJ2-2	.	.
TGCAGTGCTAGAGATTCCGGGACAGGGGACACCGGGGAGCTGTTTTTT	CSARDSGTGDTGELFF	TRBV20-1	TRBJ2-2	many	TRBD1
TGTGCCAGCAGATCCGGGTTTACTGAAGCTTTCTTT	CASRSGFTEAFF	TRBV27	TRBJ1-1	few	.
TGTGCCAGCAGCTTCAGCCCGGGACTAGCCTTCAATGAGCAGTTCTTC	CASSFSPGLAFNEQFF	TRBV7-3	TRBJ2-1	.	TRBD2
TGTGCCAGCAGGGGCTATGGGACAGGTTTCTCTGGGGCCAACGTCCTGACTTTC	CASRGYGTGFSGANVLTF	TRBV6-1	TRBJ2-6	few	TRBD1
TGCAGCGTCGTTAAGACAGGGGGCTGGGAGACCCAGTACTTC	CSVVKTGGWETQYF	TRBV29-1	TRBJ2-5	many	TRBD1
TGTGCCAGCAGCAGCATGGACAGGATTGAGGCCTACGAGCAGTACTTC	CASSSMDRIEAYEQYF	TRBV6-2/TRBV6-3	TRBJ2-7	few	TRBD1
TGTGCCAGCAGCCACCTGGGCATTCAGTACTTC	CASSHLGIQYF	TRBV4-2	TRBJ2-4	many	.
TGTGCCAGCAGCCCGGGTCTGGGTATCAACGAGCAGTACTTC	CASSPGLGINEQYF	TRBV5-6	TRBJ2-7	few	.
TGTGCCAGCAGCCAAGTGGGTTACGGAGCGTTGGAGACCCAGTACTTC	CASSQVGYGALETQYF	TRBV14	TRBJ2-5	.	.
TGTGCCAGCAGCCCTGTGGGTGGGGGGTTCGAGCAGTACTTC	CASSPVGGGFEQYF	TRBV11-2	TRBJ2-7	few	.
TGTGCCAGCAGTTTAGACAGGGGCCCTGGAAACACCATATATTTT	CASSLDRGPGNTIYF	TRBV12-3/TRBV12-4	TRBJ1-3	many	TRBD1
TGTGCCAGCAGCTTACTGGTTGACGTCCCCACAGATACGCAGTATTTT	CASSLLVDVPTDTQYF	TRBV7-8	TRBJ2-3	.	.
TGCAGCGTTGAAAAGGGATACCAAGAGACCCAGTACTTC	CSVEKGYQETQYF	TRBV29-1	TRBJ2-5	few	.
TGTGCCATCAGTCCCTATAGCGGGGGGGCCGGCTTGGAGGGGACCCAGTACTTC	CAISPYSGGAGLEGTQYF	TRBV12-3/TRBV12-4	TRBJ2-5	once	TRBD2
TGTGCCAGCAGCCCCCACAGAAGCGGAAGCACAGATACGCAGTATTTT	CASSPHRSGSTDTQYF	TRBV9	TRBJ2-3	once	.
TGTGCCAGCAGCGTCGAAACAGGGGAGGTCAGGACAGATACGCAGTATTTT	CASSVETGEVRTDTQYF	TRBV9	TRBJ2-3	.	.
TGTGCCAGCAGTGAAGGGGTCCGAGGGTTCGAGCAGTACTTC	CASSEGVRGFEQYF	TRBV6-1	TRBJ2-7	few	.
TGTGCCAGCAGCTTGGGACTAGATGGCACTCGAATTCAAGATACGCAGTATTTT	CASSLGLDGTRIQDTQYF	TRBV11-2	TRBJ2-3	.	TRBD2
TGTGCCAGCAGTAGCGACTCCTTCACAGATACGCAGTATTTT	CASSSDSFTDTQYF	TRBV5-5	TRBJ2-3	few	.
TGTGCCAGCAGCTCCGGGACGGAGCAGTACTTC	CASSSGTEQYF	TRBV7-8	TRBJ2-7	few	.
TGTGCCAGCAGTTTACGCCTAGCTGGCAATGAGCAGTTCTTC	CASSLRLAGNEQFF	TRBV27	TRBJ2-1	.	.
TGTGCCAGTAGCCGATCTGACCCCGCTCGGAATGAGCAGTTCTTC	CASSRSDPARNEQFF	TRBV19	TRBJ2-1	.	.
TGTGCCAGTGATTGGCTAGCGGGGGACACAGATACGCAGTATTTT	CASDWLAGDTDTQYF	TRBV2	TRBJ2-3	few	TRBD2
TGTACCAGCAGTTTAGTTAATTTTGGCGGGGGGAACACAGATACGCAGTATTTT	CTSSLVNFGGGNTDTQYF	TRBV2	TRBJ2-3	.	TRBD2
TGTGCCAGCAGCCAAAACGGGCCAGGGTTGGAATACGGCTATGGCTACACCTTC	CASSQNGPGLEYGYGYTF	TRBV3-1	TRBJ1-2	.	.
TGTGCCAGCAGTTTCTCGGTCGGACTCCCCCAGCATTTT	CASSFSVGLPQHF	TRBV12-3/TRBV12-4	TRBJ1-5	.	.